This entry lists 5 T cell receptor beta chains sequenced from one sample in a study of T cell changes during pregnancy in multiple sclerosis. Using immunoSEQ multiplex PCR, the repertoire was profiled, and TCRdb retains in-frame clones only, with some absent. The sample records roughly 69,000 clones, about 91% being singletons. Sequencing used CD4+ T cells from peripheral blood mononuclear cells, obtained in the third trimester of pregnancy. The receptors stem from a female donor in good health, enrolled as a control in a pregnancy study.

The rearrangement links TRBV14 to TRBJ1-2; D is possibly TRBD1 (6 bases). Germline assignment: CDR1 SGHDN and CDR2 FVKESK. V shed 1 base and J shed 8 bases, with 14 bases lying between them. The length of the CDR3 is 14 residues. The CDR3: CASSQASRGYGYTF. CDR3 coding DNA: TGTGCCAGCAGCCAAGCTAGCAGGGGTTACGGCTACACCTTC. The whole variable domain, remainder taken from reference TRBV14 and TRBJ1-2, is EAGVTQFPSHSVIEKGQTVTLRCDPISGHDNLYWYRRVMGKEIKFLLHFVKESKQDESGMPNNRFLAERTGGTYSTLKVQPAELEDSGVYFCASSQASRGYGYTFGSGTRLTVV.

This clone was counted between two and nine times. V usage is TRBV7-2 and J usage is TRBJ1-5; D call uncertain. CDR3 length equals 14 residues. The V gene lost 1 base and the J gene lost 11 bases, with 15 bases spanning the gap. The germline CDR1 and CDR2 sequences are SGHTA and FQGNSA. The CDR3 protein is CASSLGSGSHSQHF. The CDR3 DNA sequence: TGTGCCAGCAGCTTAGGGAGCGGCAGTCATTCCCAGCATTTT.

The rearrangement joins TRBV10-3 to TRBJ2-1, with 9 bases that match TRBD2. V lost 0 bases to trimming and J lost 4 bases; unmatched junction nucleotides: 7. CDR3 length equals 17 residues. CDR1 and CDR2 (germline): ENHRY, SYGVKD. CDR3 coding DNA: TGTGCCATCAGTGAGTCGAGGGTTAGCGGGGGTTACAATGAGCAGTTCTTC. Amino acids: CAISESRVSGGYNEQFF.

The V gene is TRBV4-3, the J gene TRBJ2-2; D is unclear. The CDR3 has 14 amino acids. Trimming pared 1 base from V and 7 bases from J, leaving 10 bases between. Germline-derived CDR1 and CDR2 are LGHNA and YSLEER. In nucleotides, the CDR3 is TGCGCCAGCAGCCAAGTGGGCGACCTCGGGGAGCTGTTTTTT. It specifies CASSQVGDLGELFF.

This chain connects TRBV9 to TRBJ1-4, with 10 bases fitting TRBD1. Germline CDR1 reads SGDLS; CDR2 reads YYNGEE. This CDR3 region has 16 residues. V shed 0 bases and J 3 bases; nucleotides not matched to a gene: 2. The CDR3 sequence: CASSVGGTGANEKLFF. For the CDR3, the DNA is TGTGCCAGCAGCGTAGGGGGGACAGGGGCTAATGAAAAACTGTTTTTT. The variable domain in full, completed from reference TRBV9 and TRBJ1-4, reads DSGVTQTPKHLITATGQRVTLRCSPRSGDLSVYWYQQSLDQGLQFLIQYYNGEERAKGNILERFSAQQFPDLHSELNLSSLELGDSALYFCASSVGGTGANEKLFFGSGTQLSVL.